Shown below are 14 T cell receptor beta chains from a single sample sequenced in a study of CXCR3-negative and CXCR3-positive naive CD8 T cells. The libraries of TRB cDNA were prepared using 5' RACE with UMI labels. After re-calling the 5' RACE reads, TCRdb lists one entry per CDR3 protein, DNA absent. This sample contains 8,500 to 10,000 distinct CDR3 sequences. The sample was naive CXCR3- CD8+ T cells from blood. Subset: CD45RO-CCR7+CD27+CD95- naive CD8+ T cells lacking CXCR3 (TNR3-). The receptor set was obtained from a human donor in good health. Some clones in this sample may be carry-over from other donors' samples.

This chain links TRBV29-1 with TRBJ2-1; the TRBD2 assignment by TCRdb is unverifiable without DNA. Looked up from germline, CDR1 is SQVTM and CDR2 is ANQGSEA. The CDR3 extends over 13 amino acids. CDR3: CSVAGLAYNEQFF.

V is TRBV20-1 and J is TRBJ2-1; TCRdb's D call of TRBD2 is untestable without DNA. The germline V gene has CDR1 DFQATT and CDR2 SNEGSKA (reference sequence). This CDR3 region has 14 residues. CDR3 protein: CSAQLAGEYNEQFF.

The chain links TRBV7-9 to TRBJ2-7; TCRdb selects TRBD1, and the lack of DNA leaves this call unchecked. The germline V gene encodes CDR1 SEHNR and CDR2 FQNEAQ (reference sequence). CDR3 length: 14 amino acids. The CDR3 loop is CASSSQGLAYEQYF.

V usage is TRBV29-1 and J usage is TRBJ2-3; TCRdb calls TRBD1, which cannot be checked without DNA. Germline-derived CDR1 and CDR2 are SQVTM and ANQGSEA. CDR3 length: 16 residues. The CDR3 loop is CSVESYSGTRTDTQYF.

The genes are TRBV28 and TRBJ1-2. CDR1 is MDHEN, CDR2 SYDVKM, per germline. The CDR3 contains 13 residues. The CDR3 sequence: CASSFKRSSGYTF.

Considering frequency, this clonotype is medium-sized. V and J are TRBV7-6 and TRBJ1-1; TCRdb indicates TRBD1, and absent DNA this call remains unverified. Germline loops: CDR1 SGHVS, CDR2 FNYEAQ. CDR3 length: 13 residues. The CDR3 spells CASSSGQAPEAFF.

J is TRBJ2-7 and V is TRBV29-1; TCRdb calls TRBD1, which cannot be checked without DNA. Germline V gives CDR1 SQVTM, CDR2 ANQGSEA. The length of the CDR3 is 14 residues. The CDR3 sequence is CSVEAPDRGYEQYF.

The chain couples TRBV5-1 to TRBJ1-2. CDR1 and CDR2 from the germline V gene are SGHRS and YFSETQ. The CDR3 is 16 residues long. Here the CDR3 reads CASSTWDESVFSGYTF.

By frequency, this clonotype registers medium-sized. The chain employs TRBV4-2 and TRBJ2-7; TCRdb calls TRBD1, which cannot be checked without DNA. The CDR3 covers 13 residues. CDR1 LGHNA and CDR2 YNFKEQ come from the germline V gene. The CDR3 protein is CASSPTGLYEQYF.

Its frequency marks this clonotype as medium-sized. This chain links TRBV25-1 with TRBJ2-7. The CDR3 totals 14 residues. Germline V CDR1 and CDR2: MGHDK, SYGVNS. CDR3 loop: CASSLTAETYEQYF.

Its frequency marks this clonotype as medium-sized. The chain uses TRBV20-1 and TRBJ1-5; TCRdb outputs TRBD1, but without DNA this stays unchecked. Germline V gene sequence: CDR1 DFQATT, CDR2 SNEGSKA (reference sequence). The CDR3 consists of 12 residues. The CDR3 spells CSARALSGQFYF.

This chain uses TRBV4-3 with TRBJ2-1; TCRdb selects TRBD2, and the lack of DNA leaves this call unchecked. The CDR3 spans 17 residues. Germline loops: CDR1 LGHNA, CDR2 YSLEER. The CDR3 protein is CASSQELPASGYNEQFF.

This clonotype is classed as medium-sized by frequency. The chain is built from TRBV20-1 and TRBJ2-1; TCRdb selects TRBD2, and the lack of DNA leaves this call unchecked. The CDR3 loop spans 15 amino acids. Germline V gene lookup returns CDR1 DFQATT and CDR2 SNEGSKA (reference sequence). The CDR3 protein is CSARSTSGTYNEQFF.

This chain links TRBV20-1 with TRBJ2-1; TCRdb picks TRBD2, but there is no DNA to check that call. The CDR3 totals 11 residues. Germline assignment: CDR1 DFQATT and CDR2 SNEGSKA (reference sequence). CDR3 region: CSAPRLDEQFF.